This T cell receptor (beta chain) comes out of a study of blood T cells in healthy people across ages. Study-wide findings and caveats: Samples with more naive T cells showed higher observed beta diversity.

CDR1 and CDR2 (germline): MNHNY, SVGAGI (reference sequence). The length of the CDR3 is 16 residues. With 5 bases clipped from V and 2 bases from J, the junction kept 8 bases outside the gene matches. Combining a sample-barcoded 5' primer with a J-beta primer mix, a second PCR ran for roughly 7 to 12 cycles. TCRdb recomputed calls from the 5' RACE reads with MiXCR, one row per CDR3 protein. There are some 1.5 million distinct CDR3 sequences in the sample; about 30% occur only once, and less than 9.5% lies in the top ten. A remark on this clonotype: Its antigen is unknown.

Donor samples were obtained from healthy Caucasian individuals from Russia, aged 6 to 90. The authors isolated at least 7 million PBMCs per sample. There were at least 6 micrograms of total RNA extracted from every sample. The source of this sequence is a young woman in good health. The chain joins TRBV6-6 to TRBJ2-7, with 11 positions matching TRBD1. Sequenced material: blood. CDR3 loop: CASSPSGTGGTYEQYF. The CDR3, as DNA: TGTGCCAGCAGTCCCTCCGGGACAGGGGGTACCTACGAGCAGTACTTC.